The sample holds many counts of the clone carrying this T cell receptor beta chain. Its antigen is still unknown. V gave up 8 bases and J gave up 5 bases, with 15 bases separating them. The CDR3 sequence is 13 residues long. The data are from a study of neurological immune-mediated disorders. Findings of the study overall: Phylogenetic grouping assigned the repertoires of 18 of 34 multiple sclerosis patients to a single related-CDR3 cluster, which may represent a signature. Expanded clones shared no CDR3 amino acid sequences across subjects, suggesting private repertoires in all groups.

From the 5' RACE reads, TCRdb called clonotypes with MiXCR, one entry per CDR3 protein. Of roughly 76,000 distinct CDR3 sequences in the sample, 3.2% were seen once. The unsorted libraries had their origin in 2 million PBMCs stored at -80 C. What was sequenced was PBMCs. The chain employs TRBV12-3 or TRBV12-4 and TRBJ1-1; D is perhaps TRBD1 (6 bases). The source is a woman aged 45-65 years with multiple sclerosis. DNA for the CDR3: TGTGCCAGCGGATACAGGGACCGGACTGAAGCTTTCTTT. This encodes CASGYRDRTEAFF.